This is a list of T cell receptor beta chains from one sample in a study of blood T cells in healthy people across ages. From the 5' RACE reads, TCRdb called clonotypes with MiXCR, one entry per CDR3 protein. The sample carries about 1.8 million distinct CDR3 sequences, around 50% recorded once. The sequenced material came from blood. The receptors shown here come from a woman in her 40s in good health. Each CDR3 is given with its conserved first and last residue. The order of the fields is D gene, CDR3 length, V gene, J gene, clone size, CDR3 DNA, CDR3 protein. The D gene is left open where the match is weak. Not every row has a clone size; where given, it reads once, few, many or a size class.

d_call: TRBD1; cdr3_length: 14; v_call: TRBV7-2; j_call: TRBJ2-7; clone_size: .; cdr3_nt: TGTGCCAGCAGCCAAACCAGGGGGCCTCTCGAGCAGTACTTC; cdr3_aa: CASSQTRGPLEQYF
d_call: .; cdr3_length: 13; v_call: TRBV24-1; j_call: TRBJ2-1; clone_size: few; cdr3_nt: TGTGCCACCAGTGGCCTACCACTCAATGAGCAGTTCTTC; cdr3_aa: CATSGLPLNEQFF
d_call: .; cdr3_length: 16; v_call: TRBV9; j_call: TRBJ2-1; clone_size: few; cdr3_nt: TGTGCCAGCAGCTCCGAGGGGGGCCCTCCCTACAATGAGCAGTTCTTC; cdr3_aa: CASSSEGGPPYNEQFF
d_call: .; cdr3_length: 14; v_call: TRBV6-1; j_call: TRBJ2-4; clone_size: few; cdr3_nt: TGTGCCAGCAGTGAGGGGGGGCTTCCGAACATTCAGTACTTC; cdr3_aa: CASSEGGLPNIQYF
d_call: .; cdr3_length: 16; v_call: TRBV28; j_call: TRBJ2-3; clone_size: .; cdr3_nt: TGTGCCAGCAGTTATTCCGGAGCCTCGACGGCAGATACGCAGTATTTT; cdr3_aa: CASSYSGASTADTQYF
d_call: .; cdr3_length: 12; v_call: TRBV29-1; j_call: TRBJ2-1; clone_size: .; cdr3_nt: TGCAGCGTTGAAGGGATCGAAGAGACCCAGTTCTTC; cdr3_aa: CSVEGIEETQFF
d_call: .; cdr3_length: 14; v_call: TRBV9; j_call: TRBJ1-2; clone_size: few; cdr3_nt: TGTGCCAGCAGCGTACACGGCGAGGACTATGGCTACACCTTC; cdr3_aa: CASSVHGEDYGYTF
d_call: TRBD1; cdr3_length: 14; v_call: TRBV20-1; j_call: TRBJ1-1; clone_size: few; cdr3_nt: TGCAGTGCTTGGGACAGGGACATGAACACTGAAGCTTTCTTT; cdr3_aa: CSAWDRDMNTEAFF
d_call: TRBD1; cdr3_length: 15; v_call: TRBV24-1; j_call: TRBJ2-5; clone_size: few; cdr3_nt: TGTGCCACCAGCAAGGGGACAGGGGGCCTTGAGACCCAGTACTTC; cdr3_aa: CATSKGTGGLETQYF
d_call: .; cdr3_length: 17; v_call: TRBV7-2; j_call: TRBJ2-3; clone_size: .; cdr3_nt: TGTGCCAGCAGCTTAGCTTTCCCGGTGTCCCTAGGGGATACGCGGTATTTT; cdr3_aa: CASSLAFPVSLGDTRYF
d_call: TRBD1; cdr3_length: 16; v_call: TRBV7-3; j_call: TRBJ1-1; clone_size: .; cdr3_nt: TGTGCCAGCAGCTTGGCAGGGGGCTTTAGCAACACTGAAGCTTTCTTT; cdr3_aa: CASSLAGGFSNTEAFF
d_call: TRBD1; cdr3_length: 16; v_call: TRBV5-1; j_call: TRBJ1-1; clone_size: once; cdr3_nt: TGCGCCAGCAGCTCAGCGGGACAGGGGTTGGACACTGAAGCTTTCTTT; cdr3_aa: CASSSAGQGLDTEAFF
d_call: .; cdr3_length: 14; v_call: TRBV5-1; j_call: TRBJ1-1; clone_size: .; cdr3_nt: TGCGCCAGCAGCTTGGGAGACATGAACACTGAAGCTTTCTTT; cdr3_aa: CASSLGDMNTEAFF
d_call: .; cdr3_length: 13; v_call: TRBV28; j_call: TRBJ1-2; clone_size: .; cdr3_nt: TGTGCCAGCAGTGTAGGGACTAATCCAGGCTACACCTTC; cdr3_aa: CASSVGTNPGYTF
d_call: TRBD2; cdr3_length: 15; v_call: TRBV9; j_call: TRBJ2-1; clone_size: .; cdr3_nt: TGTGCCAGCAGCGCCCGCGGGACGGGGGGGATTGAGCAGTTCTTC; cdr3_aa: CASSARGTGGIEQFF
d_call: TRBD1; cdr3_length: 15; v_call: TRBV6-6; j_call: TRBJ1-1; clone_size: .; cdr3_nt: TGTGCCAGCAGGGGCGGACAGGTGACGAACACTGAAGCTTTCTTT; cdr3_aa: CASRGGQVTNTEAFF
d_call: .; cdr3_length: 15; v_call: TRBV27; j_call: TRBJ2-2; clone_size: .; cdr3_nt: TGTGCCAGCAGTTCGGCGCCCGCGAACACCGGGGAGCTGTTTTTT; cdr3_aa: CASSSAPANTGELFF
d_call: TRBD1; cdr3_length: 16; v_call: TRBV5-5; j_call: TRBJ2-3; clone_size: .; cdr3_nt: TGTGCCAGCAGCTTTAGGGGGACAGGAGCCACAGATACGCAGTATTTT; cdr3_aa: CASSFRGTGATDTQYF
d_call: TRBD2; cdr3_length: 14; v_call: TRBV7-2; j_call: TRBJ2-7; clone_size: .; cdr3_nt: TGTGCCAGCAGCACCGGACTAGCTGCCAACGAGCAGTACTTC; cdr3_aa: CASSTGLAANEQYF
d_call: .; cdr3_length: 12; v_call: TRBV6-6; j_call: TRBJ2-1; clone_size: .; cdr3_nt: TGTGCCAGCAGTTTCGGAATTAATGAGCAGTTCTTC; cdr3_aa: CASSFGINEQFF
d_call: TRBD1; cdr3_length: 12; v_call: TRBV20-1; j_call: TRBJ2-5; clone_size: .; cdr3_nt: TGCAGTGTAAACAGGGGGGAAGAGACCCAGTACTTC; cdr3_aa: CSVNRGEETQYF
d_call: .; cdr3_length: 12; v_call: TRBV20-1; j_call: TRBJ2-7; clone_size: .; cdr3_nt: TGCAGTGCTAGGTATAGCCCTCTCGAGCAGTACTTC; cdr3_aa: CSARYSPLEQYF
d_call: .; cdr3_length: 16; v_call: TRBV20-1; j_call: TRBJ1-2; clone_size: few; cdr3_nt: TGCAGTGCTAGTTCGACCGTGGGGGGATTTAACTATGGCTACACCTTC; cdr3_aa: CSASSTVGGFNYGYTF
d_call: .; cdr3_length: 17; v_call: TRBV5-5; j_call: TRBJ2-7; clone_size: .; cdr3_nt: TGTGCCAGCAGCCGCTGGGTTGGGTCCAAAAACGCCTACGAGCAGTACTTC; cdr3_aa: CASSRWVGSKNAYEQYF
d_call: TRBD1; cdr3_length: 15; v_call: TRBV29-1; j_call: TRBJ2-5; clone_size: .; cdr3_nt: TGCAGCGTTCGGGGGAACAGGGGGCTCGAAGAGACCCAGTACTTC; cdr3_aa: CSVRGNRGLEETQYF
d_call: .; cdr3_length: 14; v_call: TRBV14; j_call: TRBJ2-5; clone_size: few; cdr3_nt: TGTGCCAGCAGCCAAGTCGGGGCACCAGGGACCCAGTACTTC; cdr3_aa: CASSQVGAPGTQYF
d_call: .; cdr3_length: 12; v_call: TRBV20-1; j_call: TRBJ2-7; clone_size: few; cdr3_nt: TGCAGTGCTAGAGGTAGGGCGGGCGAGCAGTACTTC; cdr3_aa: CSARGRAGEQYF
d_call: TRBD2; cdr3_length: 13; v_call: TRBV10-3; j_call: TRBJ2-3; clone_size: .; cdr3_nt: TGTGCCATGCGGGGGGGTGGTACAGATACGCAGTATTTT; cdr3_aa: CAMRGGGTDTQYF
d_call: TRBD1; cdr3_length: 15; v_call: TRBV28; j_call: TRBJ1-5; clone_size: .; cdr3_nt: TGTGCCAGCGGAGACCGACAGGGAGGTAATCAGCCCCAGCATTTT; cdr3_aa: CASGDRQGGNQPQHF
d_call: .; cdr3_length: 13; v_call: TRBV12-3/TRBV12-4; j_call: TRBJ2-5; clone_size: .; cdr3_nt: TGTGCCAGCACTATTGAACCGCGGGAGACCCAGTACTTC; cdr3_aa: CASTIEPRETQYF
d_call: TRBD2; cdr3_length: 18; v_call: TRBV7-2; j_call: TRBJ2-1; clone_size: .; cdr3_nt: TGTGTCAGCAGCTTAACTACTAGCGGGGGGGCCCCCTACAATGAGCAGTTCTTC; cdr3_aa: CVSSLTTSGGAPYNEQFF
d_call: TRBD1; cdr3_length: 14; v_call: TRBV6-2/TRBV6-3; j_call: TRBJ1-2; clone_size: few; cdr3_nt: TGTGCCAGTGGAGACAGGGTTGTCAGCTATGGCTACACCTTC; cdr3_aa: CASGDRVVSYGYTF
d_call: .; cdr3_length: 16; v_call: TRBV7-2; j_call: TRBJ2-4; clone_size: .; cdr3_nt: TGTGCCAGCAGCTTAGGGGGGACCACATCCAAAAACATTCAGTACTTC; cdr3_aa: CASSLGGTTSKNIQYF
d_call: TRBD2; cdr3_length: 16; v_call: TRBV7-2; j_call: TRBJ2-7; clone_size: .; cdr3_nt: TGTGCCAGCAGTACTGGCGGGGGGAAGTTCCCCCACGAGCAGTACTTC; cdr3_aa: CASSTGGGKFPHEQYF
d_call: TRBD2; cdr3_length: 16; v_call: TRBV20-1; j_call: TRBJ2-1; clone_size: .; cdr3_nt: TGCAGTGCTGGACTTCGGAGCGGGGGGATCTGCAATGAGCAGTTCTTC; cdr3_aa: CSAGLRSGGICNEQFF
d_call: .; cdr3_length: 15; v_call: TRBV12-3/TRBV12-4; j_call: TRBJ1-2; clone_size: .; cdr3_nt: TGTGCCAGCAGTTTAGCGCAGCATGATAACTATGGCTACACCTTC; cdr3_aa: CASSLAQHDNYGYTF
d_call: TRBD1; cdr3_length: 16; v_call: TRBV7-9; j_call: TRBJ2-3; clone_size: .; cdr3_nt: TGTGCCAGCAGCTTAGACCAGGGGGCAACGACAGATACGCAGTATTTT; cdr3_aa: CASSLDQGATTDTQYF
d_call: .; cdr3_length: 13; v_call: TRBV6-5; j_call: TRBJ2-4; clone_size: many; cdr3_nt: TGTGCCAGCACCACCCGGGGCAAAAACATTCAGTACTTC; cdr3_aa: CASTTRGKNIQYF
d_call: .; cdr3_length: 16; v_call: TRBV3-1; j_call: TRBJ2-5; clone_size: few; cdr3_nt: TGTGCCAGCAGCCAAGATTACAGGGATACCCAAGTAACCCAGTACTTC; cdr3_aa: CASSQDYRDTQVTQYF
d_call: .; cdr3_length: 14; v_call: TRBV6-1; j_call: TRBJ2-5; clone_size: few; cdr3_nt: TGTGCCAGCAGTCGACCGGTTAGCCAAGAGACCCAGTACTTC; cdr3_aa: CASSRPVSQETQYF
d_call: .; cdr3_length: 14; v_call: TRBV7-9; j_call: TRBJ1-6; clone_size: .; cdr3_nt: TGTGCCAGCAGCGGACAGAAGAATAATTCACCCCTCCACTTT; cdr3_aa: CASSGQKNNSPLHF
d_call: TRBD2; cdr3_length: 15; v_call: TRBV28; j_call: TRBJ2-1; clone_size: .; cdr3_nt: TGTGCCAGCAGTTTACCACTAGCGGGGGGGGTTGAGCAGTTCTTC; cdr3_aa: CASSLPLAGGVEQFF
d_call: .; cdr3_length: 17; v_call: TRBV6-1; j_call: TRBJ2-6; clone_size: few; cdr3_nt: TGTGCCAGCAAGCTCCGACAGGACCACTCTGGGGCCAACGTCCTGACTTTC; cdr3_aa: CASKLRQDHSGANVLTF
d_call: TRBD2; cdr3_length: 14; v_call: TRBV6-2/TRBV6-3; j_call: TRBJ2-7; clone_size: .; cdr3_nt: TGTGCCAGCAGCACTAGCGGGGGCCTCTACGAGCAGTACTTC; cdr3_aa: CASSTSGGLYEQYF
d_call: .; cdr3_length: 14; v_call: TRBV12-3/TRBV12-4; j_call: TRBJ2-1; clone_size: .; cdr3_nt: TGTGCCAGCAGCCAGCAGAGGGCAGGGTATGAGCAGTTCTTC; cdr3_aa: CASSQQRAGYEQFF
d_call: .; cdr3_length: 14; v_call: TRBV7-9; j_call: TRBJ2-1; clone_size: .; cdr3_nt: TGTGCCAGCAGCCCGGGTAGGGTTTACAATGAGCAGTTCTTC; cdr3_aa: CASSPGRVYNEQFF
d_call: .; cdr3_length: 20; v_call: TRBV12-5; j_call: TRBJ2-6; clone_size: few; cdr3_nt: TGTGCTAGTGGTTTCAGTCAAAGGGAGGGGGCGATCCCTGGGGCCAACGTCCTGACTTTC; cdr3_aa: CASGFSQREGAIPGANVLTF
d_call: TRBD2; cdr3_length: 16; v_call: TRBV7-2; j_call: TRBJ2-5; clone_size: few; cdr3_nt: TGTGCCAGCAGCTTAGCTTACGGGGGGGCCCGAAAGACCCAGTACTTC; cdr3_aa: CASSLAYGGARKTQYF
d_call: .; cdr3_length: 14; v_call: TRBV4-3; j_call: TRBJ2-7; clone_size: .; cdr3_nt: TGCGCCAGCAGCCAAGTAATAGGGAGCCACGAGCAGTACTTC; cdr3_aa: CASSQVIGSHEQYF
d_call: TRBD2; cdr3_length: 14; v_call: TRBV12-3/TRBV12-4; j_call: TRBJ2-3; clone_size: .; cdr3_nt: TGTGCCAGCAGACTTAGCGGGGCTAGTGTTACGCAGTATTTT; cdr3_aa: CASRLSGASVTQYF
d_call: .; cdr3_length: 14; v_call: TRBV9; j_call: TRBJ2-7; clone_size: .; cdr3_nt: TGTGCCAGCAGCCCGCGGGGTAGGGTCTACGAGCAGTACTTC; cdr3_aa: CASSPRGRVYEQYF
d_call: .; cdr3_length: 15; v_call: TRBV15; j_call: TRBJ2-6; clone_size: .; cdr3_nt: TGTGCCACCAGCAGAGGTGGCTCTGGGGCCAACGTCCTGACTTTC; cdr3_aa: CATSRGGSGANVLTF
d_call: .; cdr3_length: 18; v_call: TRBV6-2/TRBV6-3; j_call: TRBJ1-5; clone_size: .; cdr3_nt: TGTGCCAGCAGTTACTCGCTCCGGGAGTCATATAGCAATCAGCCCCAGCATTTT; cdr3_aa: CASSYSLRESYSNQPQHF
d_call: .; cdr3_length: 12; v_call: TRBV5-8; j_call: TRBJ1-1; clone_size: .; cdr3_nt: TGTGCCAGCAGCCGTCCGGGAGCTATAGCTTTCTTT; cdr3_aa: CASSRPGAIAFF
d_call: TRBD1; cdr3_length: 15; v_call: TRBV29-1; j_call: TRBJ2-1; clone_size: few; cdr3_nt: TGCAGCGTTGAAGAGAGAGGCAGGGGGAGCAGGGAGCAGTTCTTC; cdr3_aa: CSVEERGRGSREQFF
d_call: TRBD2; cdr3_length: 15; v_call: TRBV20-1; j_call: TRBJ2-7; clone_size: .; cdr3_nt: TGCAGTGCTGAGGCGCTAGCGGGGGCTTACAATGAGCAGTACTTC; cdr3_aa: CSAEALAGAYNEQYF
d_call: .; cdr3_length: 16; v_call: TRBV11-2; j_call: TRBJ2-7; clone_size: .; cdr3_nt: TGTGCCAGCAGCTTAGATCTGAACCGATACTCCTACGAGCAGTACTTC; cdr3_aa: CASSLDLNRYSYEQYF
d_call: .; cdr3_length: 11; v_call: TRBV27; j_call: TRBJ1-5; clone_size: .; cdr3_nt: TGTGCCGCCGGTGGTAATCAGCCCCAGCATTTT; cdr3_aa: CAAGGNQPQHF